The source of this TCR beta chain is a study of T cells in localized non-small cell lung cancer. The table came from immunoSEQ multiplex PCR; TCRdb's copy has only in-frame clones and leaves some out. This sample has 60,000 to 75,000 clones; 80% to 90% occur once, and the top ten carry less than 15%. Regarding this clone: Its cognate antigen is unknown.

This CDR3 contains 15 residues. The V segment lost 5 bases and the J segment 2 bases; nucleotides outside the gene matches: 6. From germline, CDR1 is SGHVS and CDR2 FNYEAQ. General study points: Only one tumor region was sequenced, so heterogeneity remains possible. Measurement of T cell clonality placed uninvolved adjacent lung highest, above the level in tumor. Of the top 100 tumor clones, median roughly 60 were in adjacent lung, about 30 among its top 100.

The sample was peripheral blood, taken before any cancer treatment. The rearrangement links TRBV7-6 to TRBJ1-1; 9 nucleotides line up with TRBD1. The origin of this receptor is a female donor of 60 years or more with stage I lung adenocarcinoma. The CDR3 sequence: CASSPWTGANTEAFF. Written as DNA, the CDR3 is TGTGCCAGCAGCCCGTGGACAGGGGCAAACACTGAAGCTTTCTTT.